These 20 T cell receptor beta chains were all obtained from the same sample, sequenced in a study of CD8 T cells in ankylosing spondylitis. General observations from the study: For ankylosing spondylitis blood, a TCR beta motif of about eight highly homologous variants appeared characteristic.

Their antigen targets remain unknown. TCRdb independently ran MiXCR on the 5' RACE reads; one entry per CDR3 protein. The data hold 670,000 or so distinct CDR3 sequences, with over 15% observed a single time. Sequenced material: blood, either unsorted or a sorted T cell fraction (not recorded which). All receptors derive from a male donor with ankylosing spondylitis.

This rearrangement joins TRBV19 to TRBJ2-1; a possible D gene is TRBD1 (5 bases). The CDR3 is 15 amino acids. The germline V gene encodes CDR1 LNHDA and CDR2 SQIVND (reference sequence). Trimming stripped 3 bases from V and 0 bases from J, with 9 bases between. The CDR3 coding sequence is TGTGCCAGTAGTATTCAGGGAAGCTCCTACAATGAGCAGTTCTTC. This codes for CASSIQGSSYNEQFF.

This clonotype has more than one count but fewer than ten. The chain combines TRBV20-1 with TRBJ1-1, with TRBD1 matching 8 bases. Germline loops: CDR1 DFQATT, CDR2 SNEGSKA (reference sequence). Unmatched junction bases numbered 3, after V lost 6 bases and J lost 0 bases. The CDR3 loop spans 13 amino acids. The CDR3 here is CSADREMNTEAFF. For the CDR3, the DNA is TGCAGTGCGGACAGGGAAATGAACACTGAAGCTTTCTTT.

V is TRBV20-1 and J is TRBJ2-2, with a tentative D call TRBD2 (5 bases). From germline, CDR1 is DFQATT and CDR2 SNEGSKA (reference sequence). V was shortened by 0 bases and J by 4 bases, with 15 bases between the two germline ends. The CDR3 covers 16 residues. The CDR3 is CSARDKPSGGTGELFF. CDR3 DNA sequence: TGCAGTGCTAGAGATAAGCCCAGCGGCGGCACCGGGGAGCTGTTTTTT.

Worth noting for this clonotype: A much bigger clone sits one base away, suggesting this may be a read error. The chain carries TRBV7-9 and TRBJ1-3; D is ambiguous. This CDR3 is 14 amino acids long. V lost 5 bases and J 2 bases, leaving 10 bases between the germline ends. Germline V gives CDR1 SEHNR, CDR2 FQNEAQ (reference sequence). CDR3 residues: CASSPAGAGNTIYF. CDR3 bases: TGTGCCAGCAGCCCAGCTGGGGCTGGAAACACCATATATTTT. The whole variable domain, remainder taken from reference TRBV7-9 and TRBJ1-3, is DTGVSQNPRHKITKRGQNVTFRCDPISEHNRLYWYRQTLGQGPEFLTYFQNEAQLEKSRLLSDRFSAERPKGSFSTLEIQRTEQGDSAMYLCASSPAGAGNTIYFGEGSWLTVV.

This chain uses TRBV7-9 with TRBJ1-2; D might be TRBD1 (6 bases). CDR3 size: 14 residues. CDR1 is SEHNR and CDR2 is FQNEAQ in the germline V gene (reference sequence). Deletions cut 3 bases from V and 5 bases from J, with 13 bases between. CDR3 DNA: TGTGCCAGCAGCTTGTCGGGACATGAGTATGGCTACACCTTC. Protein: CASSLSGHEYGYTF.

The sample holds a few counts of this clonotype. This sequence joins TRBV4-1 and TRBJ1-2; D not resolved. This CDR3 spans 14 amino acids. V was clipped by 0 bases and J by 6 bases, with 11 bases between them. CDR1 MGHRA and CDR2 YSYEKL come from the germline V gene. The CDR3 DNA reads TGCGCCAGCAGCCAAGACCCCGGGTTGGATGGCTACACCTTC. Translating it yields CASSQDPGLDGYTF.

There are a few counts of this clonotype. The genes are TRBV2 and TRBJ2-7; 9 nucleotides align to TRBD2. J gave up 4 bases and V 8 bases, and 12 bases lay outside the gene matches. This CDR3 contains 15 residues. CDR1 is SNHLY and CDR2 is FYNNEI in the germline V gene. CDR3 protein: CASLPGLAGWYEQYF. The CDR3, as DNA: TGTGCCAGCCTCCCCGGCCTAGCGGGATGGTACGAGCAGTACTTC.

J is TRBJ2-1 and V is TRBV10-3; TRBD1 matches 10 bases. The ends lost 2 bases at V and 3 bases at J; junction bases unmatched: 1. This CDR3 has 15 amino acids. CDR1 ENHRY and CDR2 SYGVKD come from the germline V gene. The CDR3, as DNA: TGTGCCATCAGTGAGGGACAGGGGGTCTACAATGAGCAGTTCTTC. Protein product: CAISEGQGVYNEQFF.

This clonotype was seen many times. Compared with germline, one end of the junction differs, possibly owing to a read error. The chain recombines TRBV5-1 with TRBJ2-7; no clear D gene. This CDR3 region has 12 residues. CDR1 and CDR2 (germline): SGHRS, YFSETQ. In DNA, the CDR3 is TGTGCCAGCAGTCTACCCGCCTACGAGCAGTACTTC. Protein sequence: CASSLPAYEQYF.

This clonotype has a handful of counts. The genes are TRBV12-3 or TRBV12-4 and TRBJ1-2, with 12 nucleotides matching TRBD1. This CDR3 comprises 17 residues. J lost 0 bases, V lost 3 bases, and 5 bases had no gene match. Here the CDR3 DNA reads TGTGCCAGCAGTTTTCGGGACAGGGGGCAGACTAACTATGGCTACACCTTC. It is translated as CASSFRDRGQTNYGYTF.

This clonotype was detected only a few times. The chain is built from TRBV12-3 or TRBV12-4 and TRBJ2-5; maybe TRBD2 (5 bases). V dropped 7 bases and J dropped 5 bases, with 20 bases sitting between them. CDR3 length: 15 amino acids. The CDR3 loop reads CASTRFLGGDETQYF. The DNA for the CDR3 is TGTGCCAGCACCCGCTTCCTAGGAGGAGACGAGACCCAGTACTTC.

The CDR3 reads CASGLATAEQYF. The CDR3 DNA reads TGTGCTAGTGGTTTGGCGACTGCCGAGCAGTACTTC. V is TRBV12-5 and J is TRBJ2-7; D not certain. The V end lost 1 base, the J end lost 6 bases, and 7 bases lay between the germline ends. CDR1 is LGHNT and CDR2 is FRNRAP in the germline V gene. The CDR3 loop spans 12 amino acids.

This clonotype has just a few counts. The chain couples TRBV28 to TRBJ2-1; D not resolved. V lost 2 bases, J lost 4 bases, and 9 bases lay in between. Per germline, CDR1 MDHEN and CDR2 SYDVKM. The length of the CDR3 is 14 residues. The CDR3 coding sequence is TGTGCCAGCAGTTTAAGGCAGGCTTACAATGAGCAGTTCTTC. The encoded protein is CASSLRQAYNEQFF.

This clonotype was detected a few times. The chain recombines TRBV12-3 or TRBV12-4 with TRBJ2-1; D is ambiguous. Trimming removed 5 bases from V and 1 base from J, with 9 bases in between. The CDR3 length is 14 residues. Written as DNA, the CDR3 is TGTGCCAGCAGTCCTGACGGATCCTACAATGAGCAGTTCTTC. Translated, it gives CASSPDGSYNEQFF.

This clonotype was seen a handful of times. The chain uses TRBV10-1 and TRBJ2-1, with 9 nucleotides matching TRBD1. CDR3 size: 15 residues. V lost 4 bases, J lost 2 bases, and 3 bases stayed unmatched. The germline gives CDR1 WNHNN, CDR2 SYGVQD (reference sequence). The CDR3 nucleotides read TGCGCCAGCAGTGGGGGGGACAGGGCCTACAATGAGCAGTTCTTC. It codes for CASSGGDRAYNEQFF.

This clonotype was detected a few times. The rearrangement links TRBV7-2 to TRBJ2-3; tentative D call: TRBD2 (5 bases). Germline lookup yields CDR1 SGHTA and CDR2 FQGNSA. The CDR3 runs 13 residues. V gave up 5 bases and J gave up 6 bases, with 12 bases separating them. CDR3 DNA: TGTGCCAGCAGCCCACAAGGCGGGGATACGCAGTATTTT. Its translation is CASSPQGGDTQYF.

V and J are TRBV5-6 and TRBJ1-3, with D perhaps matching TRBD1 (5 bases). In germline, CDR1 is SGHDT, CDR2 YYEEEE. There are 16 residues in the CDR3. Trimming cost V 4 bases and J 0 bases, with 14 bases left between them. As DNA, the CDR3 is TGTGCCAGCAGCCTAACAACGGGGGTCTCTGGAAACACCATATATTTT. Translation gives CASSLTTGVSGNTIYF.

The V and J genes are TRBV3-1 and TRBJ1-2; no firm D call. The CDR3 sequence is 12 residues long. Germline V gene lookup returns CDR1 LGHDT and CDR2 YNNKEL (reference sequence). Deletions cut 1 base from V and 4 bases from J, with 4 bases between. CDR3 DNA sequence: TGTGCCAGCAGCCAAGTAGCCTATGGCTACACCTTC. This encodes CASSQVAYGYTF.

The CDR3 region has the DNA TGTGCCAGCAGCTTAGTTGGGACTAGCGGAGAACTAGCCAAAAACATTCAGTACTTC. Translating gives CASSLVGTSGELAKNIQYF. The chain has TRBV7-8 and TRBJ2-4, with 11 bases aligning to TRBD2. V lost 1 base to trimming and J lost 0 bases; unmatched junction nucleotides: 8. The V gene's germline CDR1 is SGHVS and CDR2 FQNEAQ. The CDR3 totals 19 residues.

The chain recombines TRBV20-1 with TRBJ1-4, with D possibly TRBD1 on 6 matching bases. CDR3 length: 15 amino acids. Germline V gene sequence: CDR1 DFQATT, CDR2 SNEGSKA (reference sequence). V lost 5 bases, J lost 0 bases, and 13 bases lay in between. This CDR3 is CSAPKGGATNEKLFF. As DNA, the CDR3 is TGCAGTGCTCCTAAGGGGGGCGCAACTAATGAAAAACTGTTTTTT.